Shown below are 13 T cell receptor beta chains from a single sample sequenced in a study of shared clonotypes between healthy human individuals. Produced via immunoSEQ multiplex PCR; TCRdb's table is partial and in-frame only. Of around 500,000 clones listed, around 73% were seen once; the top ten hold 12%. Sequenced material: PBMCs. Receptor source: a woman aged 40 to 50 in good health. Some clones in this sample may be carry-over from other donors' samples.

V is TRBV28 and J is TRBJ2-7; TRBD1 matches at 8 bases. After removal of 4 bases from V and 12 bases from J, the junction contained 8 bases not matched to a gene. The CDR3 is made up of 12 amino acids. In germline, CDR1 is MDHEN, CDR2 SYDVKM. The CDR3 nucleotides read TGTGCCAGCAGTTCGGCGGACAGGGTCTCGTACTTC. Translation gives CASSSADRVSYF.

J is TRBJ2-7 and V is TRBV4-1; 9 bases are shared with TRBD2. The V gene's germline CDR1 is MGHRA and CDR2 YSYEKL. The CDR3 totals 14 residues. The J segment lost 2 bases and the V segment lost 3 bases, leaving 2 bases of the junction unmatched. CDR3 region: CASSHSGSPYEQYF. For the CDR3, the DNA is TGCGCCAGCAGCCATAGCGGGAGCCCCTACGAGCAGTACTTC.

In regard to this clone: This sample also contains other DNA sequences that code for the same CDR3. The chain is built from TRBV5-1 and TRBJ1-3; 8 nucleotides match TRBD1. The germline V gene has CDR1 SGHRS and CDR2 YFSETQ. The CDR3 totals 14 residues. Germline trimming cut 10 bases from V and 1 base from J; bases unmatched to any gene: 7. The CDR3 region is CASTQGASGNTIYF. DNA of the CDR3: TGCGCCTCGACCCAGGGGGCATCTGGAAACACCATATATTTT.

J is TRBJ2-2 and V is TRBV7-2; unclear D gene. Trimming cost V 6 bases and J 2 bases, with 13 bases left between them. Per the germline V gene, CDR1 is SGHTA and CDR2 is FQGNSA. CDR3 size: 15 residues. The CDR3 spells CASSLYRANTGELFF. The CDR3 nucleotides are TGTGCCAGCAGTCTTTACCGGGCCAACACCGGGGAGCTGTTTTTT.

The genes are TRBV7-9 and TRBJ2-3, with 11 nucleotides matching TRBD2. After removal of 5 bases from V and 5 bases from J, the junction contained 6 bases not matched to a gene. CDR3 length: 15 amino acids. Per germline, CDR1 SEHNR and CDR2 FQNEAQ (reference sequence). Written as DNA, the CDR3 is TGTGCCAGCAGCCCGCCCGGGACTAGCGGAGATACGCAGTATTTT. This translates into CASSPPGTSGDTQYF. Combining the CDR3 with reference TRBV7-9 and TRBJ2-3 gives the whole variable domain DTGVSQNPRHKITKRGQNVTFRCDPISEHNRLYWYRQTLGQGPEFLTYFQNEAQLEKSRLLSDRFSAERPKGSFSTLEIQRTEQGDSAMYLCASSPPGTSGDTQYFGPGTRLTVL.

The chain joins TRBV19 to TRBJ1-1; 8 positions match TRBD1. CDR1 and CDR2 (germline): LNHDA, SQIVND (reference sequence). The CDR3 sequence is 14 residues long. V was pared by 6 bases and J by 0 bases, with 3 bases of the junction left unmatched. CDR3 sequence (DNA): TGTGCCAGTAGGCCACAGGGGGTGAACACTGAAGCTTTCTTT. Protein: CASRPQGVNTEAFF. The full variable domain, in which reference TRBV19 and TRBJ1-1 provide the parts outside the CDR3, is DGGITQSPKYLFRKEGQNVTLSCEQNLNHDAMYWYRQDPGQGLRLIYYSQIVNDFQKGDIAEGYSVSREKKESFPLTVTSAQKNPTAFYLCASRPQGVNTEAFFGQGTRLTVV.

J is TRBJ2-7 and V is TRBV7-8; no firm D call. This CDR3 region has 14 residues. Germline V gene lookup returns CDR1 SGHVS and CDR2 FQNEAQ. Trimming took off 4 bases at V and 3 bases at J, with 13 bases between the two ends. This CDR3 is CASSSRPRHYEQYF. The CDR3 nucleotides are TGTGCCAGCAGCTCTAGACCGAGACACTACGAGCAGTACTTC.

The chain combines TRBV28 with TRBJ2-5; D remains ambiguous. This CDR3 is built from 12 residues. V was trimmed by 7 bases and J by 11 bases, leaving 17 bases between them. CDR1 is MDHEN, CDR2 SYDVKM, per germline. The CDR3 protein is CASTDYTEEQYF. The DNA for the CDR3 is TGTGCCAGCACCGATTATACGGAAGAGCAGTACTTC.

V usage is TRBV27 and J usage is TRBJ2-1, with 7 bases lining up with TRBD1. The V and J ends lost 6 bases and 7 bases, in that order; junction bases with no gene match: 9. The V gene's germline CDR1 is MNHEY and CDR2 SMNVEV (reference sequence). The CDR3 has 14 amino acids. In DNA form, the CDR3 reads TGTGCCAGCAGACCCTGGACAGGTTCTAATGAGCAGTTCTTC. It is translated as CASRPWTGSNEQFF.

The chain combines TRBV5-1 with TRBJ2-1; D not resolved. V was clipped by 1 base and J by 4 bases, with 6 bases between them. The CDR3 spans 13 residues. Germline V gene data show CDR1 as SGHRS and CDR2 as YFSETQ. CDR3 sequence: CASSLYPYNEQFF. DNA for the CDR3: TGCGCCAGCAGCTTGTATCCTTACAATGAGCAGTTCTTC.

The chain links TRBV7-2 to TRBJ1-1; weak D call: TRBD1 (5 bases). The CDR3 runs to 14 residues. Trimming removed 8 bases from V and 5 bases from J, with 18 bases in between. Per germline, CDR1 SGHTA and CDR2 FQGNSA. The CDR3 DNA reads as TGTGCCAGCGCAGGATCAGGGCCAGGTACTGAAGCTTTCTTT. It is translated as CASAGSGPGTEAFF. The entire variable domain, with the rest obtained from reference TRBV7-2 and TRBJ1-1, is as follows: GAGVSQSPSNKVTEKGKDVELRCDPISGHTALYWYRQSLGQGLEFLIYFQGNSAPDKSGLPSDRFSAERTGGSVSTLTIQRTQQEDSAVYLCASAGSGPGTEAFFGQGTRLTVV.

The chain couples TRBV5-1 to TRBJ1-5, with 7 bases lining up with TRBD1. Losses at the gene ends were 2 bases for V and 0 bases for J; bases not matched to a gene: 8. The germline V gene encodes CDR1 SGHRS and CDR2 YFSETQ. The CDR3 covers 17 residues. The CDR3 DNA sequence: TGCGCCAGCAGCTTCCTACCGGGACAGTCTAGCAATCAGCCCCAGCATTTT. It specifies CASSFLPGQSSNQPQHF.

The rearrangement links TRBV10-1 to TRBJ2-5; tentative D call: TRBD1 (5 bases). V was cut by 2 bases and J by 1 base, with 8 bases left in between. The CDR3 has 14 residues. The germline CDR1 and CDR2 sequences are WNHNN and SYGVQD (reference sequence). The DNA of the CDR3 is TGCGCCAGCAGTGAGCGACAGTTCCAAGAGACCCAGTACTTC. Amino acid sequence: CASSERQFQETQYF.